Below, 29 T cell receptor beta chains from the same sample are listed, as sequenced in a study of cytotoxic CD8 clonotypes in ibrutinib-treated CLL. TCRdb keeps only in-frame clones here, not all; method: immunoSEQ multiplex PCR. Of roughly 4,200 clones in the sample, 83% were seen once. Sequencing was performed on PBMCs, taken before ibrutinib treatment. Every receptor here comes from a human donor with chronic lymphocytic leukemia.

CDR3 sequence (DNA): TGTGCCAGCAGTCCCGGGCCAGAGACCCAGTACTTC. This sequence encodes CASSPGPETQYF. The V call is TRBV28, the J call TRBJ2-5; D unclear. Germline loops: CDR1 MDHEN, CDR2 SYDVKM. The V end lost 5 bases, the J end lost 4 bases, and 8 bases lay between the germline ends. The CDR3 contains 12 residues.

The chain carries TRBV11-2 and TRBJ2-1; D is possibly TRBD1 or TRBD2 (5 bases each). Trimming pared 2 bases from V and 8 bases from J, leaving 13 bases between. The CDR3 is 14 amino acids. Germline V gene lookup returns CDR1 SGHAT and CDR2 FQNNGV. The CDR3 protein is CASSLMGPGDEQFF. CDR3 bases: TGTGCCAGCAGCTTAATGGGACCCGGCGATGAGCAGTTCTTC.

The chain combines TRBV7-2 with TRBJ2-1, with 7 positions matching TRBD2. The CDR3 spans 15 residues. Unmatched junction bases numbered 10, after V lost 5 bases and J lost 6 bases. Germline CDR1 reads SGHTA; CDR2 reads FQGNSA. The CDR3 coding sequence is TGTGCCAGCAGCCCTCCGGGACTACCATCCAATGAGCAGTTCTTC. This gives the protein CASSPPGLPSNEQFF.

The gene calls are TRBV5-1 and TRBJ2-3; 7 nucleotides match TRBD1. V shed 7 bases and J 0 bases; nucleotides not matched to a gene: 5. The CDR3 has 14 residues. Germline V gives CDR1 SGHRS, CDR2 YFSETQ. In DNA form, the CDR3 reads TGCGCCAGCCGCGCGACAGGGAGCACAGATACGCAGTATTTT. Translated, it gives CASRATGSTDTQYF.

There are a few counts of this clone. The chain recombines TRBV6-1 with TRBJ1-5; D unresolved. Per the germline V gene, CDR1 is MNHNS and CDR2 is SASEGT. The CDR3 has 16 amino acids. V was cut by 1 base and J by 8 bases, with 18 bases left in between. The chain's CDR3 is CASSEEGVVSFKPQHF. Written as DNA, the CDR3 is TGTGCCAGCAGTGAAGAGGGCGTCGTCTCCTTCAAGCCCCAGCATTTT.

The chain has TRBV4-1 and TRBJ2-3; TRBD2 aligns across 8 bases. This CDR3 contains 16 residues. The V gene end was trimmed by 5 bases and the J gene end by 6 bases; junction bases not matched to a gene: 13. CDR1 is MGHRA and CDR2 is YSYEKL in the germline V gene. The CDR3 region is CASSEPAGLGPDTQYF. CDR3 nucleotide sequence: TGCGCCAGCAGCGAACCAGCGGGACTAGGGCCGGATACGCAGTATTTT.

This rearrangement joins TRBV6-5 to TRBJ2-3, with D perhaps matching TRBD2 (5 bases). V lost 8 bases and J lost 7, with 16 bases in between. Germline CDR1 MNHEY, CDR2 SVGAGI. The CDR3 runs 13 residues. CDR3 nucleotides: TGTGCCAGCTTTCAGGCCGGGGTTTATACGCAGTATTTT. It encodes CASFQAGVYTQYF.

The chain links TRBV2 to TRBJ2-7; D is uncertain. V was cut by 4 bases and J by 0 bases, with 7 bases left in between. Germline V gene data show CDR1 as SNHLY and CDR2 as FYNNEI. This CDR3 comprises 13 residues. DNA of the CDR3: TGTGCCAGCAGTGTAGGTTTCTCCTACGAGCAGTACTTC. Protein sequence: CASSVGFSYEQYF. Together with reference TRBV2 and TRBJ2-7, the CDR3 gives the full variable domain: EPEVTQTPSHQVTQMGQEVILRCVPISNHLYFYWYRQILGQKVEFLVSFYNNEISEKSEIFDDQFSVERPDGSNFTLKIRSTKLEDSAMYFCASSVGFSYEQYFGPGTRLTVT.

The V gene is TRBV29-1, the J gene TRBJ2-2; 12 bases line up with TRBD1. The CDR3 length is 15 residues. The trim removed 6 bases at V and 4 bases at J, leaving 6 bases unmatched. Germline V CDR1 and CDR2: SQVTM, ANQGSEA. For the CDR3, the DNA is TGCAGCGTGGGGGGGACAGGGGGCCCCACCGGGGAGCTGTTTTTT. Its protein is CSVGGTGGPTGELFF.

This chain links TRBV4-1 with TRBJ2-5; the D call may be TRBD1 or TRBD2 (7 bases each). The CDR3 has 18 residues. Between the trimmed V and J ends, which lost 0 bases and 5 bases, there was a span of 22 bases. The germline V gene encodes CDR1 MGHRA and CDR2 YSYEKL. CDR3 in amino acids: CASSQETGRAGVDETQYF. Written as DNA, the CDR3 is TGCGCCAGCAGCCAAGAGACAGGGCGGGCGGGAGTTGATGAGACCCAGTACTTC.

This clone was seen more than once but under ten times. The junction and the germline gene differ at one end; a read error may be behind it. V and J are TRBV7-7 and TRBJ2-2, with TRBD2 matching 8 bases. The CDR3 covers 14 residues. Germline V gene lookup returns CDR1 SSHAT and CDR2 FNYEAQ (reference sequence). As DNA, the CDR3 is TGTGCTAGCAGCTTGGCGGGAGGCACCGGGGAGCTGTTTTTT. As protein: CASSLAGGTGELFF.

This rearrangement joins TRBV29-1 to TRBJ1-1; tentative D call: TRBD1 (6 bases). Deletions cut 7 bases from V and 6 bases from J, with 15 bases between. The CDR3 loop spans 12 amino acids. Germline values: CDR1 SQVTM, CDR2 ANQGSEA. CDR3 DNA sequence: TGCAGCGCGAACAGGGATGGATCTGAAGCTTTCTTT. This gives the protein CSANRDGSEAFF.

The chain carries TRBV18 and TRBJ2-5; TRBD2 aligns across 11 bases. CDR1 is KGHSH, CDR2 LQKENI, per germline. This CDR3 comprises 16 residues. J gave up 2 bases and V 3 bases, and 5 bases lay outside the gene matches. The CDR3 here is CASSPSTSGDQETQYF. The CDR3 DNA sequence: TGTGCCAGCTCACCTTCGACTAGCGGGGATCAAGAGACCCAGTACTTC.

The V and J genes are TRBV12-5 and TRBJ2-2; D possibly corresponds to TRBD2 (6 bases). V was cut by 5 bases and J by 2 bases, with 15 bases left in between. Per germline, CDR1 LGHNT and CDR2 FRNRAP. The CDR3 has 16 residues. In DNA form, the CDR3 reads TGTGCTAGTGGTCCCCCGGGAGCGCCAAACACCGGGGAGCTGTTTTTT. The encoded protein is CASGPPGAPNTGELFF.

This rearrangement joins TRBV5-1 to TRBJ1-1; D might be TRBD1 (5 bases). V shed 0 bases and J shed 4 bases, with 13 bases lying between them. This CDR3 is 15 amino acids long. Germline V lookup: CDR1 SGHRS, CDR2 YFSETQ. CDR3 protein: CASSLVGGDGTEAFF. The CDR3, as DNA: TGCGCCAGCAGCTTGGTTGGGGGAGATGGCACTGAAGCTTTCTTT.

The genes are TRBV4-1 and TRBJ2-7, with 7 bases lining up with TRBD2. This CDR3 has 15 amino acids. Germline CDR1 reads MGHRA; CDR2 reads YSYEKL. J lost 2 bases, V lost 1 base, and 5 bases had no gene match. DNA of the CDR3: TGCGCCAGCAGCCAAGTAACTAGCGCCGCCTACGAGCAGTACTTC. Its protein is CASSQVTSAAYEQYF.

This CDR3 reads CASSPKGIDEQFF. The CDR3 bases are TGTGCCAGCAGCCCCAAGGGAATCGATGAGCAGTTCTTC. The chain recombines TRBV7-9 with TRBJ2-1; D gene ambiguous. CDR1 SEHNR and CDR2 FQNEAQ come from the germline V gene (reference sequence). CDR3 length equals 13 residues. V was cut by 5 bases and J by 8 bases, with 13 bases left in between.

This clone is hyperexpanded (1% or more) by share. This chain joins TRBV5-6 and TRBJ2-3; possible D gene TRBD2, 5 bases. There are 17 residues in the CDR3. Germline CDR1 and CDR2: SGHDT and YYEEEE. V gave up 4 bases and J gave up 3 bases, with 21 bases separating them. The CDR3 bases are TGTGCCAGCAGCCCCGAGTTACGGGAAGCAGGTACAGATACGCAGTATTTT. Translated, it gives CASSPELREAGTDTQYF.

This chain joins TRBV5-1 and TRBJ2-3, with D hard to call. In germline, CDR1 is SGHRS, CDR2 YFSETQ. The CDR3 totals 15 residues. Trimming removed 0 bases from V and 5 bases from J, with 13 bases in between. The CDR3 spells CASSLAGQNRDTQYF. The CDR3 bases are TGCGCCAGCAGCTTGGCAGGCCAGAATAGAGATACGCAGTATTTT.

The chain joins TRBV2 to TRBJ2-1; tentative D call: TRBD2 (5 bases). This CDR3 has 13 amino acids. Germline lookup yields CDR1 SNHLY and CDR2 FYNNEI. The V gene lost 0 bases and the J gene lost 9 bases, with 9 bases spanning the gap. The CDR3 loop reads CASSEALRGEQFF. The DNA for the CDR3 is TGTGCCAGCAGTGAAGCGCTTCGGGGTGAGCAGTTCTTC.

This clone was counted a single time. J is TRBJ1-2 and V is TRBV9; D is undetermined. In germline, CDR1 is SGDLS, CDR2 YYNGEE. The CDR3 runs 13 residues. V was cut by 6 bases and J by 2 bases, with 11 bases left in between. The CDR3 nucleotides read TGTGCCAGCACCCTCAGCCTAAACTATGGCTACACCTTC. Amino acid sequence: CASTLSLNYGYTF.

The rearrangement uses TRBV19 and TRBJ1-5; D is uncertain. Germline V lookup: CDR1 LNHDA, CDR2 SQIVND (reference sequence). CDR3 length: 13 residues. V dropped 4 bases and J dropped 5 bases, with 9 bases sitting between them. The CDR3 loop is CASSRKRDQPQHF. CDR3 DNA: TGTGCCAGTAGTAGAAAGAGGGATCAGCCCCAGCATTTT.

This chain connects TRBV10-3 to TRBJ1-1; TRBD1 matches 8 bases. CDR3 size: 16 residues. V lost 6 bases to trimming and J lost 1 base; unmatched junction nucleotides: 10. Germline lookup yields CDR1 ENHRY and CDR2 SYGVKD. The CDR3 loop is CAISAGQGMANTEAFF. The CDR3 bases are TGTGCCATCAGCGCAGGACAGGGAATGGCGAACACTGAAGCTTTCTTT.

The chain is built from TRBV6-5 and TRBJ2-1; D is perhaps TRBD1 or TRBD2 (5 bases each). Trimming took 4 bases from V and 6 from J, leaving 19 bases between them. From germline, CDR1 is MNHEY and CDR2 SVGAGI. The CDR3 consists of 16 residues. The CDR3 protein is CASSSHWSGSPNEQFF. For the CDR3, the DNA is TGTGCCAGCAGTTCTCACTGGTCAGGGAGCCCCAATGAGCAGTTCTTC.

This clone was counted a few times. V gene TRBV27 combines with J gene TRBJ2-1, with TRBD1 matching over 9 bases. V shed 5 bases, J shed 7 bases, and the junction held 12 bases outside the gene matches. The germline CDR1 and CDR2 sequences are MNHEY and SMNVEV (reference sequence). The CDR3 has 16 residues. The CDR3 coding sequence is TGTGCCAGCAGTGGGCCCGGGACAGGGAATGTAAATGAGCAGTTCTTC. It yields the protein CASSGPGTGNVNEQFF.

The genes are TRBV28 and TRBJ2-2, with D possibly TRBD2 on 5 matching bases. The CDR3 totals 14 residues. The V end was cut by 8 bases, the J end by 6 bases, with 16 bases between. The germline V gene has CDR1 MDHEN and CDR2 SYDVKM. CDR3 region: CASLPGGYPGELFF. CDR3 DNA: TGTGCCAGCCTCCCAGGCGGGTATCCCGGGGAGCTGTTTTTT. Looking up the rest from reference TRBV28 and TRBJ2-2 gives the full variable domain: DVKVTQSSRYLVKRTGEKVFLECVQDMDHENMFWYRQDPGLGLRLIYFSYDVKMKEKGDIPEGYSVSREKKERFSLILESASTNQTSMYLCASLPGGYPGELFFGEGSRLTVL.

This clone was observed a handful of times. The chain is built from TRBV2 and TRBJ2-7, with D perhaps TRBD1 or TRBD2 (8 bases each). Trimming shortened V by 7 bases and J by 2 bases, and 15 bases separated the two germline ends. Looked up from germline, CDR1 is SNHLY and CDR2 is FYNNEI. The CDR3 extends over 14 amino acids. The CDR3 reads CASISGTGAYEQYF. CDR3 DNA sequence: TGTGCCAGCATTAGCGGGACAGGAGCCTACGAGCAGTACTTC.

This rearrangement joins TRBV5-1 to TRBJ2-1; 10 bases are a match to TRBD1. Germline assignment: CDR1 SGHRS and CDR2 YFSETQ. V shed 4 bases and J 7 bases; nucleotides not matched to a gene: 2. The CDR3 consists of 13 residues. CDR3 bases: TGCGCCAGCAGCCTGGGACAGGGGAATGAGCAGTTCTTC. Its translation: CASSLGQGNEQFF. The full variable domain, with the rest looked up from reference TRBV5-1 and TRBJ2-1, is KAGVTQTPRYLIKTRGQQVTLSCSPISGHRSVSWYQQTPGQGLQFLFEYFSETQRNKGNFPGRFSGRQFSNSRSEMNVSTLELGDSALYLCASSLGQGNEQFFGPGTRLTVL.

The chain carries TRBV29-1 and TRBJ2-1; 11 nucleotides line up with TRBD2. J lost 3 bases, V lost 4 bases, and 14 bases had no gene match. Germline values: CDR1 SQVTM, CDR2 ANQGSEA. The CDR3 is 18 amino acids. CDR3 bases: TGCAGCGTTGTTTGGCTAGAGACTAGCGGGACCGGCTACAATGAGCAGTTCTTC. Residues: CSVVWLETSGTGYNEQFF.